This TCR beta chain emerged from a study of cytomegalovirus exposure and HLA in healthy donors. General study findings and limits: In a later analysis, around 18,000 TCR beta sequences were associated with HLA alleles at 0.05 false discovery rate.

PCR employed 60 Vbeta and 13 Jbeta primers. Original handling: Among the unique TCR beta chains that a later analysis counted, about 84 million in all, around 11 million were shared. TCRdb's table, derived via immunoSEQ multiplex PCR, lists solely in-frame clones and lacks some. That table gives V, J and clone size, and the DNA gave D and trimming. In the table there are approximately 170,000 clones, almost 75% of which are singletons. Unmatched junction bases numbered 5, after V lost 3 bases and J lost 0 bases. Germline CDR1 and CDR2: LNHNV and YYDKDF (reference sequence). The CDR3 is 15 residues long. Concerning this clone: The target antigen is unknown.

The rearrangement links TRBV15 to TRBJ2-7; 7 bases are shared with TRBD1. Sequencing input: PBMCs. This TCR was recovered from a woman aged 30 to 39 in good health and CMV-seropositive. The CDR3 loop is CATSSPDRASYEQYF. CDR3 sequence (DNA): TGTGCCACCAGCAGCCCTGACAGGGCCTCCTACGAGCAGTACTTC.